The T cell receptor beta chain described here comes from a study of T cell clonality in common variable immunodeficiency. Study results and caveats: Compared with healthy controls, CVID subjects showed increased TCRbeta clonality, mostly in about a third. In common variable immunodeficiency, TCR beta chains reportedly carried fewer deletions and N-nucleotide insertions.

The CDR3 loop spans 12 amino acids. V was cut by 3 bases and J by 0 bases, with 2 bases left in between. Germline V gene lookup returns CDR1 SGHRS and CDR2 YFSETQ. The repertoire was sequenced with immunoSEQ multiplex PCR; TCRdb's copy has only in-frame clones and lacks some. Recorded here are some 28,000 clones, with no singletons, and the ten leading clones hold about 13%. Patients and controls were mostly of Caucasian heritage. This clone was counted many times. What it binds is not known. The CDR3 end is not reached by the read, which stops 3 residues before it; the germline J gene fills it in. The V and J genes are TRBV5-1 and TRBJ2-3, with D unclear. Sequenced input: peripheral blood mononuclear cells. The source of this sequence is a person between 18 and 75 years old in good health. The sequenced CDR3 bases are TGCGCCAGCAGCTCAAGCACAGATACG. This sequence encodes CASSSSTDT. The CDR3 as a whole reads CASSSSTDTQYF.